These T cell receptor beta chains were read from a single sample in a study of control samples from healthy donors and cancer patients. The repertoire was sequenced with immunoSEQ multiplex PCR; TCRdb's copy has only in-frame clones and lacks some. The sample lists tens of thousands of clones, roughly 88% occurring once. The sequenced sample was blood. All receptors derive from a woman aged 45-59 years in good health. The CDR3 runs from the conserved cysteine through the conserved F or W. D genes are given only for firm matches. Expanded clones get a size class; other rows say once, few or many, or leave the size out.

size,V,J,D,DNA,CDR3
.,TRBV6-5,TRBJ2-6,TRBD1,TGTGCCAGCAGTTACGACAGGGGGCTTGGGGCCAACGTCCTGACTTTC,CASSYDRGLGANVLTF
once,TRBV15,TRBJ2-1,.,TGTGCCACCAGCAGATATAGGGATTCCTACAATGAGCAGTTCTTC,CATSRYRDSYNEQFF
.,TRBV30,TRBJ1-1,.,TGTGCCTGGAGTTCCGGGGGCGACACTGAAGCTTTCTTT,CAWSSGGDTEAFF
.,TRBV3-1/TRBV3-2,TRBJ2-3,.,TGTGCCAGCACTAGGAGGGTAGGGACAGATACGCAGTATTTT,CASTRRVGTDTQYF
.,TRBV5-4,TRBJ1-1,TRBD1,TGTGCCAGCAGCCATCCGGGACAGTCGAACACTGAAGCTTTCTTT,CASSHPGQSNTEAFF
once,TRBV5-1,TRBJ2-3,.,TGCGCCAGCAGCTCCGCCGGGGGAGATACGCAGTATTTT,CASSSAGGDTQYF
once,TRBV5-1,TRBJ1-2,.,TGCGCCAGCAGGCCAGGGATTAACTATGGCTACACCTTC,CASRPGINYGYTF
once,TRBV3-1/TRBV3-2,TRBJ2-3,.,TGTGCCAGCAGCTACTCCTCGGGGGAGCCTACAGATACGCAGTATTTT,CASSYSSGEPTDTQYF
.,TRBV6-5,TRBJ2-2,.,TGTGCCAGCGGCGTCCGCACCGGGGAGCTGTTTTTT,CASGVRTGELFF
.,TRBV20-1,TRBJ2-1,TRBD1,TGCAGTGCCCCTCAGGGGGCCGGCGAGTTCTTC,CSAPQGAGEFF
.,TRBV5-8,TRBJ2-3,.,TGTGCCAGCAGCTTAGAGGGGGGGAGTTTCACAGATACGCAGTATTTT,CASSLEGGSFTDTQYF
many,TRBV21-1,TRBJ1-1,.,TGTGCCAGCACTATGAGCACAGTATACACTGAAGCTTTCTTT,CASTMSTVYTEAFF
.,TRBV2,TRBJ1-1,.,TGTGCCAGCACCGAGCGGTCGTTGTACACTGAAGCTTTCTTT,CASTERSLYTEAFF
.,TRBV28,TRBJ1-4,.,TGTGCCAGCACCCGACCATGGTCGCACAATGAAAAACTGTTTTTT,CASTRPWSHNEKLFF
.,TRBV2,TRBJ2-1,TRBD2,TGTGCCAGCGGCGATCCGGGACTAGCAGGTGGTGAGCAGTTCTTC,CASGDPGLAGGEQFF
.,TRBV5-1,TRBJ2-5,.,TGCGCCAGCAGCTTAGGGGGTGGAGAGACCCAGTACTTC,CASSLGGGETQYF
.,TRBV7-6,TRBJ2-1,.,TGTGCCAGCAGCCCTCGGACCCGTAATGAGCAGTTCTTC,CASSPRTRNEQFF
.,TRBV7-7,TRBJ1-1,.,TGTGCCAAGTCCAACCCCCTTACTTGGGGAAAGAACACTGAAGCTTTCTTT,CAKSNPLTWGKNTEAFF
.,TRBV3-1/TRBV3-2,TRBJ1-2,TRBD1,TGTGCCAGCAGCAAAAGACAGGGAGGTTTCTATGGCTACACCTTC,CASSKRQGGFYGYTF
.,TRBV14,TRBJ2-2,.,TGTGCCAGCAGCCGGGGGGCGACGGGGGAGCTGTTTTTT,CASSRGATGELFF
.,TRBV4-2,TRBJ2-2,.,TGTGCCAGCAGCCAAGGGGCCCCAGGGATCGGGGAGCTGTTTTTT,CASSQGAPGIGELFF
.,TRBV7-9,TRBJ2-3,.,TGTGCCAGCAGCCTACCCACAGATACGCAGTATTTT,CASSLPTDTQYF